This entry describes one T cell receptor beta chain. In germline, CDR1 is SEHNR, CDR2 FQNEAQ (reference sequence). The CDR3 is 15 residues long. The V end was cut by 4 bases, the J end by 6 bases, with 15 bases between. This sample was taken from a study of cytomegalovirus exposure and HLA in healthy donors. PCR was performed using 60 Vbeta and 13 Jbeta primers. Original handling: As a later analysis found, there were 70 million to 90 million unique TCR beta chains, of which about 10 million were shared. The data were produced by immunoSEQ multiplex PCR, yet TCRdb's version contains in-frame clones alone and is incomplete. D and trimming were read from the DNA, whereas the V and J calls and clone size are those reported in that table. The table includes about 62,000 clones, 80% to 90% detected once.

Material: PBMCs. This sequence originates from a man aged 18 to 30 in good health and CMV-seronegative. The rearrangement joins TRBV7-9 to TRBJ2-2; D is possibly TRBD1 (6 bases). CDR3 bases: TGTGCCAGCAGCTCTAGAACAGGGTCCCCCGGGGAGCTGTTTTTT. This sequence encodes CASSSRTGSPGELFF.